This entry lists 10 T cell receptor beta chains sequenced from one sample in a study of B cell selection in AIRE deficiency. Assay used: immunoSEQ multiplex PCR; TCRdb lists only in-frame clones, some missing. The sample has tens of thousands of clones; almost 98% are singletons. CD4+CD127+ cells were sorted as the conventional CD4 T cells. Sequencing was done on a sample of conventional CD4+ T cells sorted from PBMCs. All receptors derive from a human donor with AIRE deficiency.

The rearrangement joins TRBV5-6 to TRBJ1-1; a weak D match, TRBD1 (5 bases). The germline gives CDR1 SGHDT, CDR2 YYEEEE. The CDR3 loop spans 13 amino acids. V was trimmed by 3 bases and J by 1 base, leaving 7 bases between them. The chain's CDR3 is CASSSQGNTEAFF. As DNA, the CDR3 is TGTGCCAGCAGCTCGCAGGGGAACACTGAAGCTTTCTTT.

The CDR3, as DNA: TGTGCCAGCAGGAGACTTGACACCGGGGAGCTGTTTTTT. Its translation: CASRRLDTGELFF. The V call is TRBV6-5, the J call TRBJ2-2; the D is unclear. CDR1 and CDR2 from the germline V gene are MNHEY and SVGAGI. Deletions cut 6 bases from V and 3 bases from J, with 8 bases between. The CDR3 extends over 13 amino acids.

The CDR3: CASKRREGLRETQYF. The CDR3 DNA follows: TGTGCCAGCAAACGGCGGGAGGGCCTCAGAGAGACCCAGTACTTC. The rearrangement joins TRBV7-2 to TRBJ2-5; 9 bases map to TRBD2. The V and J ends lost 7 bases and 4 bases, in that order; junction bases with no gene match: 10. This CDR3 has 15 residues. Germline-derived CDR1 and CDR2 are SGHTA and FQGNSA.

The CDR3, as DNA: TGTGCCAGCAGGCCCGGGAGGGTGTTGGGTGAGCAGTTCTTC. It specifies CASRPGRVLGEQFF. V usage is TRBV7-9 and J usage is TRBJ2-1; 8 bases align to TRBD2. CDR1 and CDR2 (germline): SEHNR, FQNEAQ (reference sequence). V lost 6 bases and J lost 9; bases outside the gene matches: 10. The CDR3 runs to 14 residues.

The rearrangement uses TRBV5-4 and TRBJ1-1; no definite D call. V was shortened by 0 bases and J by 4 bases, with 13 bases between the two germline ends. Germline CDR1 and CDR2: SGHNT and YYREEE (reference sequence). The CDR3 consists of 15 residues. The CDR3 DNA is TGTGCCAGCAGCTTGGCTCAGGTCAGAACCACTGAAGCTTTCTTT. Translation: CASSLAQVRTTEAFF. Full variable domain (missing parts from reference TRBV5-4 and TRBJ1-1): ETGVTQSPTHLIKTRGQQVTLRCSSQSGHNTVSWYQQALGQGPQFIFQYYREEENGRGNFPPRFSGLQFPNYSSELNVNALELDDSALYLCASSLAQVRTTEAFFGQGTRLTVV.

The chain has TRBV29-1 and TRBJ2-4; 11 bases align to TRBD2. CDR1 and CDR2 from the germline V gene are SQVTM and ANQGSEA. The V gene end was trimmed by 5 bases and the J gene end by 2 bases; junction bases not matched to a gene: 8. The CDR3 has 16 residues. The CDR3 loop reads CSVTSGRGGTKNIQYF. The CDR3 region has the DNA TGCAGCGTTACTAGCGGGAGAGGTGGAACCAAAAACATTCAGTACTTC. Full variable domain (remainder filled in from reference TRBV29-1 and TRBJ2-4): SAVISQKPSRDICQRGTSLTIQCQVDSQVTMMFWYRQQPGQSLTLIATANQGSEATYESGFVIDKFPISRPNLTFSTLTVSNMSPEDSSIYLCSVTSGRGGTKNIQYFGAGTRLSVL.

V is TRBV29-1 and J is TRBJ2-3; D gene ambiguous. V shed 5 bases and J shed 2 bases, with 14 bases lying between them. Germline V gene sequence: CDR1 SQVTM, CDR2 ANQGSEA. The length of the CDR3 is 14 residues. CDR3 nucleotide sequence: TGCAGCGTTCTGGACGGACCTTACACAGATACGCAGTATTTT. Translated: CSVLDGPYTDTQYF.

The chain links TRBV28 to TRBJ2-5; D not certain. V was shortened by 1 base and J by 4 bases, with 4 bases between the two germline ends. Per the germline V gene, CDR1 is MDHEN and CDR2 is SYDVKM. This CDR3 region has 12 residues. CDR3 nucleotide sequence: TGTGCCAGCAGTTTATTGGGAGAGACCCAGTACTTC. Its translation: CASSLLGETQYF.

CDR3 residues: CASSLPQYNEQFF. CDR3 nucleotides: TGCGCCAGCAGCTTGCCACAATACAATGAGCAGTTCTTC. The gene calls are TRBV5-1 and TRBJ2-1; no clear D. This CDR3 has 13 residues. The V end lost 1 base, the J end lost 4 bases, and 6 bases lay between the germline ends. Germline CDR1 and CDR2: SGHRS and YFSETQ. The whole variable domain, remainder taken from reference TRBV5-1 and TRBJ2-1, is KAGVTQTPRYLIKTRGQQVTLSCSPISGHRSVSWYQQTPGQGLQFLFEYFSETQRNKGNFPGRFSGRQFSNSRSEMNVSTLELGDSALYLCASSLPQYNEQFFGPGTRLTVL.

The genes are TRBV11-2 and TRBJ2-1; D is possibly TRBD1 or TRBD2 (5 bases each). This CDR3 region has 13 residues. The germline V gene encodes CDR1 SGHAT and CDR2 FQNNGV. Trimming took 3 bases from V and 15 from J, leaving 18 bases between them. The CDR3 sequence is CASSLGVSTLPFF. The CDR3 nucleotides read TGTGCCAGCAGCTTGGGGGTCTCGACTCTTCCGTTCTTC.